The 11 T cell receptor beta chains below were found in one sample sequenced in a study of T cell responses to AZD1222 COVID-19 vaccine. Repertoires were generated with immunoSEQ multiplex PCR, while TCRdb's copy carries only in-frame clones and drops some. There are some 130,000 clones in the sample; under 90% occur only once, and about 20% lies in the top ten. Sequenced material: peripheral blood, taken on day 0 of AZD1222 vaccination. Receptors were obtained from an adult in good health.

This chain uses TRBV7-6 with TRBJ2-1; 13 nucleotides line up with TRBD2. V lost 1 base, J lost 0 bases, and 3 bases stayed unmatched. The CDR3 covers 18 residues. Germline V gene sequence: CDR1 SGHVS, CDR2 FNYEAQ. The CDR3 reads CASSLGTSGGISYNEQFF. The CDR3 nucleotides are TGTGCCAGCAGCTTAGGGACTAGCGGGGGTATCTCCTACAATGAGCAGTTCTTC.

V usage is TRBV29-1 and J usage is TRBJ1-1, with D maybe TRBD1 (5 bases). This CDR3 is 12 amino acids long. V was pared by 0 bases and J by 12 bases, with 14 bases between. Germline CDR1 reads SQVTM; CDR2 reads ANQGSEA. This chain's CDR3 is CSVEDMRDLTFF. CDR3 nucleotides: TGCAGCGTTGAAGATATGAGGGACCTTACTTTCTTT.

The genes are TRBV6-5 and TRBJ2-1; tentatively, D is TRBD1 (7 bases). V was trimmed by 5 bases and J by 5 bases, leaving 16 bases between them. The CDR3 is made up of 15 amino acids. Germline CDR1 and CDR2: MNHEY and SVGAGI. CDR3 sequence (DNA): TGTGCCAGCAGTCGGGGGACACAGGGGAACAATGAGCAGTTCTTC. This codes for CASSRGTQGNNEQFF.

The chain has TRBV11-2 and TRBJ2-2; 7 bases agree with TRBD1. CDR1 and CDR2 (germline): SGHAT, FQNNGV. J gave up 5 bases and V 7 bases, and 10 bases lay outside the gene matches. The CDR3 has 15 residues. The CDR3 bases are TGTGCCAGCACGCCAGACTCGACAGGGACCGGGGAGCTGTTTTTT. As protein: CASTPDSTGTGELFF. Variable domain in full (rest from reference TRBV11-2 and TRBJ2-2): EAGVAQSPRYKIIEKRQSVAFWCNPISGHATLYWYQQILGQGPKLLIQFQNNGVVDDSQLPKDRFSAERLKGVDSTLKIQPAKLEDSAVYLCASTPDSTGTGELFFGEGSRLTVL.

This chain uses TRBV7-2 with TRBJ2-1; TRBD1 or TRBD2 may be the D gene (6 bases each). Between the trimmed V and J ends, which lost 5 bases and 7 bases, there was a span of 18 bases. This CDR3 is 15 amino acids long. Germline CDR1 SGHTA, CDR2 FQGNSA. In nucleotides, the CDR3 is TGTGCCAGCAGCACCCAAGGGGGGCCATGGAATGAGCAGTTCTTC. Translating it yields CASSTQGGPWNEQFF.

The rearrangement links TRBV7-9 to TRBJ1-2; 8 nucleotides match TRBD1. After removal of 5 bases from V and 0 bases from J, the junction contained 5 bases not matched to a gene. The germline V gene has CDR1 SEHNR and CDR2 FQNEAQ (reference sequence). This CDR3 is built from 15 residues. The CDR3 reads CASSPLGQANYGYTF. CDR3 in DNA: TGTGCCAGCAGCCCCCTGGGACAGGCTAACTATGGCTACACCTTC.

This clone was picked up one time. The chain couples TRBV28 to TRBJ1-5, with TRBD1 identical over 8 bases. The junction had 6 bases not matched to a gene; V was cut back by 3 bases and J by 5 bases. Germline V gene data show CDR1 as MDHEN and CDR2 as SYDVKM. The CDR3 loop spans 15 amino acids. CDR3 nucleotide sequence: TGTGCCAGCAGTTTGCAGGGGGCGAGGTATCAGCCCCAGCATTTT. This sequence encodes CASSLQGARYQPQHF.

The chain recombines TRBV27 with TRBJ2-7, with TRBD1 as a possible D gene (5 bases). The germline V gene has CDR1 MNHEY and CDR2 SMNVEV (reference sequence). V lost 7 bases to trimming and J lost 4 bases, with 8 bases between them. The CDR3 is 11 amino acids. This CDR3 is CASTQGYEQYF. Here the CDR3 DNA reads TGTGCCAGCACCCAGGGTTACGAGCAGTACTTC.

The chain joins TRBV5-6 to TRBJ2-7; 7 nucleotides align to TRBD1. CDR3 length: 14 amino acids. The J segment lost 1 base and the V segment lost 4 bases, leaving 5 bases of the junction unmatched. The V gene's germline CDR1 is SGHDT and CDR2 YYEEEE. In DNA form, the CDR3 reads TGTGCCAGCAGCCCTACGGGACAGTCCTACGAGCAGTACTTC. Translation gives CASSPTGQSYEQYF.

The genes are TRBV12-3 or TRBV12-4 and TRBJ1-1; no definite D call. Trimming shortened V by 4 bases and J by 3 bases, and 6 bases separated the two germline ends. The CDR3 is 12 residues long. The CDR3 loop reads CASSSRDTEAFF. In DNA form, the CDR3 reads TGTGCCAGCAGTTCCCGGGACACTGAAGCTTTCTTT.

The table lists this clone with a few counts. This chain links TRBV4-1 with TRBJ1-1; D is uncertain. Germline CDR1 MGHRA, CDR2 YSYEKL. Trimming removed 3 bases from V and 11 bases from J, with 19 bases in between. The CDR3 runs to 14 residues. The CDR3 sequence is CASSQPIIREAAFF. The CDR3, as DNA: TGCGCCAGCAGCCAGCCAATTATCCGGGAGGCGGCTTTCTTT.